The 29 T cell receptor beta chains given below trace back to one sample, sequenced in a study of T cells in Graves' hyperthyroidism and ophthalmopathy. Amplified regions were TCR beta CDR3 sequences from RNA transcripts. Initially, a first-round RT-PCR of the TCR CDR3 employed the HTBI primer set. TCRdb itself ran the multiplex PCR reads through MiXCR, one entry per CDR3 protein. The profile shows a few hundred thousand distinct CDR3 sequences, 18% of them singletons. Sequencing was performed on blood. These receptors were collected from a woman between 40 and 50 years old with Graves' ophthalmopathy.

This clonotype was picked up many times. The rearrangement joins TRBV20-1 to TRBJ2-7; 8 bases are a match to TRBD2. The junction had 10 bases not matched to a gene; V was cut back by 5 bases and J by 4 bases. The germline V gene has CDR1 DFQATT and CDR2 SNEGSKA (reference sequence). The CDR3 is 14 residues long. The CDR3 DNA follows: TGCAGTGCTCCGAGGCGGGAGGTCGGGTACGAGCAGTACTTC. Protein sequence: CSAPRREVGYEQYF.

Of note for this clonotype: One junction end disagrees with the germline gene, perhaps due to a read error. This rearrangement joins TRBV6-1 to TRBJ1-3; possible D gene TRBD1, 5 bases. Germline V gives CDR1 MNHNS, CDR2 SASEGT. CDR3 size: 15 residues. The CDR3 protein is CASSPGSSSGNTISF. In DNA form, the CDR3 reads TGTGCCAGCAGTCCAGGGTCTTCAAGTGGAAACACCATATCTTTT.

This clonotype was counted at least ten times. The V and J genes are TRBV18 and TRBJ2-7; maybe TRBD1 (6 bases). Per germline, CDR1 KGHSH and CDR2 LQKENI. This CDR3 comprises 13 residues. Trimming stripped 6 bases from V and 3 bases from J, with 12 bases between. The CDR3 DNA reads as TGTGCCAGCTCCCCGGACAGCTACTACGAGCAGTACTTC. The encoded protein is CASSPDSYYEQYF. Variable domain in full (rest from reference TRBV18 and TRBJ2-7): NAGVMQNPRHLVRRRGQEARLRCSPMKGHSHVYWYRQLPEEGLKFMVYLQKENIIDESGMPKERFSAEFPKEGPSILRIQQVVRGDSAAYFCASSPDSYYEQYFGPGTRLTVT.

The chain joins TRBV3-1 to TRBJ1-2; the match to TRBD1 covers 7 bases. CDR1 is LGHDT, CDR2 YNNKEL, per germline (reference sequence). There are 16 residues in the CDR3. J was trimmed by 5 bases and V by 2 bases; bases with no gene match: 11. The CDR3 DNA reads TGTGCCAGCAGCCAACTATGGGGCAGGGGGGAATATGGCTACACCTTC. As protein: CASSQLWGRGEYGYTF.

Remarks on this clonotype: One junction end disagrees with the germline gene, perhaps due to a read error. V and J are TRBV12-3 or TRBV12-4 and TRBJ1-2; 9 bases line up with TRBD1. The CDR3 covers 15 residues. CDR3: CGSSLTGQGNYGYTF. The CDR3 nucleotides are TGTGGCAGCAGTTTAACGGGACAGGGAAACTATGGCTACACCTTC.

This chain links TRBV12-3 or TRBV12-4 with TRBJ1-1; D is uncertain. V lost 1 base and J 6 bases, leaving 9 bases between the germline ends. The CDR3 spans 13 residues. CDR3 protein: CASSLGWGAEAFF. CDR3 nucleotide sequence: TGTGCCAGCAGTTTAGGTTGGGGTGCTGAAGCTTTCTTT.

This clonotype has a count of ten or more. This chain connects TRBV20-1 to TRBJ2-5, with D possibly called TRBD1 or TRBD2 (5 bases each). This CDR3 is 16 amino acids long. Trimming shortened V by 0 bases and J by 5 bases, and 19 bases separated the two germline ends. Germline loops: CDR1 DFQATT, CDR2 SNEGSKA (reference sequence). CDR3 loop: CSARDIGAGKMETQYF. The CDR3, as DNA: TGCAGTGCTAGAGATATCGGGGCAGGGAAGATGGAGACCCAGTACTTC.

CDR3 sequence (DNA): TGTGCCAGCACTCGAATCAGAGCGGGGGCCGACTACTACGAGCAGTACTTC. Translation: CASTRIRAGADYYEQYF. This chain uses TRBV6-2 or TRBV6-3 with TRBJ2-7; 8 bases map to TRBD2. Unmatched junction bases numbered 17, after V lost 7 bases and J lost 3 bases. Germline V gene sequence: CDR1 MNHEY, CDR2 SVGEGT. The CDR3 has 17 residues.

This clonotype has at least ten counts. The chain employs TRBV2 and TRBJ1-1, with TRBD1 as a possible D gene (5 bases). CDR1 is SNHLY, CDR2 FYNNEI, per germline. Trimming left V 5 bases short and J 0 bases short, with 13 bases between. The CDR3 totals 15 residues. CDR3 in DNA: TGTGCCAGCAGTTTGACAGATAACATGAACACTGAAGCTTTCTTT. Amino acid sequence: CASSLTDNMNTEAFF.

This clonotype was counted at least ten times. The chain employs TRBV12-3 or TRBV12-4 and TRBJ1-5; D remains ambiguous. The CDR3 has 13 residues. Trimming cost V 8 bases and J 2 bases, with 10 bases left between them. The chain's CDR3 is CASWSGGNQPQHF. The CDR3, as DNA: TGTGCCAGCTGGAGCGGTGGCAATCAGCCCCAGCATTTT.

This clonotype came up many times. The V call is TRBV6-5, the J call TRBJ2-2; the D gene is possibly TRBD2 (6 bases). Germline V CDR1 and CDR2: MNHEY, SVGAGI. V was cut by 7 bases and J by 3 bases, with 18 bases left in between. The CDR3 runs 16 residues. The CDR3 reads CASTTLVAGHTGELFF. CDR3 nucleotides: TGTGCCAGCACCACTTTGGTGGCGGGACACACCGGGGAGCTGTTTTTT.

Many counts were recorded for this clonotype. The chain combines TRBV25-1 with TRBJ1-1; TRBD1 aligns across 9 bases. CDR3 length: 17 residues. Germline V gene data show CDR1 as MGHDK and CDR2 as SYGVNS. Trimming cost V 2 bases and J 1 base; bases outside gene matches: 8. The CDR3 is CASSELRRDRANTEAFF. Written as DNA, the CDR3 is TGTGCCAGCAGTGAACTAAGAAGGGACAGGGCGAACACTGAAGCTTTCTTT.

The gene calls are TRBV7-9 and TRBJ2-7; weak D call: TRBD2 (6 bases). This CDR3 region has 13 residues. CDR1 and CDR2 (germline): SEHNR, FQNEAQ (reference sequence). V was pared by 2 bases and J by 5 bases, with 10 bases between. Here the CDR3 reads CASSLLWGDEQYF. The DNA for the CDR3 is TGTGCCAGCAGCTTATTGTGGGGGGACGAGCAGTACTTC.

This clonotype was detected ten times or more. The chain joins TRBV19 to TRBJ2-7; D unresolved. This CDR3 spans 14 amino acids. V lost 3 bases and J 3 bases, leaving 12 bases between the germline ends. CDR1 and CDR2 from the germline V gene are LNHDA and SQIVND (reference sequence). The CDR3 loop reads CASSIMAANYEQYF. CDR3 DNA: TGTGCCAGTAGTATTATGGCAGCAAACTACGAGCAGTACTTC.

This clonotype was seen at least ten times. The gene calls are TRBV6-4 and TRBJ1-5; 9 nucleotides agree with TRBD1. Germline V gives CDR1 MRHNA, CDR2 SNTAGT. This CDR3 has 17 amino acids. V trimming: 8 bases; J trimming: 2 bases; junction bases outside the gene matches: 13. This CDR3 reads CASGGRQGGIGNQPQHF. CDR3 in DNA: TGTGCCAGCGGAGGAAGACAGGGGGGGATAGGCAATCAGCCCCAGCATTTT.

This clonotype was counted many times. The V and J genes are TRBV27 and TRBJ2-7; TRBD1 aligns across 7 bases. Germline values: CDR1 MNHEY, CDR2 SMNVEV (reference sequence). Losses at the gene ends were 5 bases for V and 0 bases for J; bases not matched to a gene: 4. This CDR3 has 14 residues. The CDR3 is CASSRQGTSYEQYF. CDR3 sequence (DNA): TGTGCCAGCAGTCGACAGGGTACCTCCTACGAGCAGTACTTC.

This clonotype has ten or more counts. This sequence joins TRBV6-5 and TRBJ2-7; either TRBD1 or TRBD2 may fit D (5 bases each). Germline V lookup: CDR1 MNHEY, CDR2 SVGAGI. CDR3 length: 15 amino acids. The ends were cut back, 4 bases at V and 2 bases at J, with 15 bases in the middle. CDR3 sequence: CASSSSGDGTYEQYF. In DNA form, the CDR3 reads TGTGCCAGCAGTTCATCCGGGGACGGAACCTACGAGCAGTACTTC.

The sample holds many counts of this clonotype. The chain combines TRBV29-1 with TRBJ1-1, with no clear D. V lost 7 bases and J 0 bases, leaving 12 bases between the germline ends. The CDR3 covers 13 residues. The germline V gene has CDR1 SQVTM and CDR2 ANQGSEA. CDR3 amino acids: CSAKGAVNTEAFF. For the CDR3, the DNA is TGCAGCGCAAAGGGTGCGGTGAACACTGAAGCTTTCTTT.

In its sample, this clonotype was seen many times. The chain has TRBV28 and TRBJ1-5; D not certain. Deletions cut 7 bases from V and 1 base from J, with 2 bases between. The V gene's germline CDR1 is MDHEN and CDR2 SYDVKM. The length of the CDR3 is 11 residues. DNA for the CDR3: TGTGCCAGCATGAGCAATCAGCCCCAGCATTTT. This encodes CASMSNQPQHF.

This clonotype was observed at least ten times. The rearrangement links TRBV5-6 to TRBJ1-1; D not resolved. Trimming pared 1 base from V and 6 bases from J, leaving 19 bases between. Germline CDR1 is SGHDT and CDR2 is YYEEEE. The CDR3 is 16 amino acids. The CDR3 reads CASSLITRHRNAEAFF. Written as DNA, the CDR3 is TGTGCCAGCAGCTTGATAACGCGACACCGGAATGCTGAAGCTTTCTTT.

This clonotype was counted at least ten times. The CDR3 nucleotides read TGTGCCAGCAGCTTAGACGCAGGGTTCACCGGGGAGCTGTTTTTT. Protein sequence: CASSLDAGFTGELFF. The chain carries TRBV7-9 and TRBJ2-2, with D tentatively TRBD1 (5 bases). V was trimmed by 1 base and J by 4 bases, leaving 10 bases between them. This CDR3 has 15 residues. Germline CDR1 reads SEHNR; CDR2 reads FQNEAQ (reference sequence).

This clonotype showed up many times. This chain connects TRBV6-1 to TRBJ1-1; D unclear. With 4 bases removed from V and 11 bases from J, the gap between germline ends came to 11 bases. CDR1 and CDR2 from the germline V gene are MNHNS and SASEGT. This CDR3 is 11 amino acids long. CDR3 sequence (DNA): TGTGCCAGCAGTGTCGTGGCTCGGGCTTTCTTT. Amino acid sequence: CASSVVARAFF.

This clonotype came up many times. This sequence joins TRBV10-3 and TRBJ2-2; D call uncertain. The germline V gene has CDR1 ENHRY and CDR2 SYGVKD. The CDR3 is made up of 12 amino acids. V was pared by 5 bases and J by 4 bases, with 5 bases between. The CDR3 here is CAISHITGELFF. The DNA of the CDR3 is TGTGCCATCAGTCACATCACCGGGGAGCTGTTTTTT.

This clonotype was recorded at least ten times. This rearrangement joins TRBV6-2 or TRBV6-3 to TRBJ1-1; D gene ambiguous. This CDR3 has 14 amino acids. Germline-derived CDR1 and CDR2 are MNHEY and SVGEGT. V was cut by 2 bases and J by 6 bases, with 13 bases left in between. CDR3 DNA sequence: TGTGCCAGCAGTTACACAAGTTCGCTCCCTGAAGCTTTCTTT. Its translation is CASSYTSSLPEAFF.

This clonotype was counted at least ten times. V gene TRBV5-6 combines with J gene TRBJ2-7; TRBD1 agrees at 10 bases. Trimming at V came to 3 bases and at J to 3 bases, leaving 3 bases not matched to a gene. Germline lookup yields CDR1 SGHDT and CDR2 YYEEEE. The CDR3 covers 14 residues. As DNA, the CDR3 is TGTGCCAGCAGCTACGACAGGGGGCTCTACGAGCAGTACTTC. Protein sequence: CASSYDRGLYEQYF.

At least ten counts were recorded for this clonotype. The chain uses TRBV7-2 and TRBJ2-5; weak D call: TRBD1 (6 bases). The CDR3 length is 14 residues. V shed 5 bases and J shed 5 bases, with 15 bases lying between them. CDR1 SGHTA and CDR2 FQGNSA come from the germline V gene. The CDR3 is CASSPQTGQETQYF. The CDR3 nucleotides are TGTGCCAGCAGCCCACAGACAGGACAGGAGACCCAGTACTTC.

This clonotype has ten or more counts. The chain recombines TRBV6-5 with TRBJ2-2; TRBD1 might be the D (5 bases). Per the germline V gene, CDR1 is MNHEY and CDR2 is SVGAGI. The V end lost 6 bases, the J end lost 5 bases, and 16 bases lay between the germline ends. The length of the CDR3 is 15 residues. The CDR3 bases are TGTGCCAGCAGGCACCGGCAGGGTTTAACCGGGGAGCTGTTTTTT. It encodes CASRHRQGLTGELFF.

The V call is TRBV6-2 or TRBV6-3, the J call TRBJ1-1; 7 bases map to TRBD1. V lost 0 bases, J lost 5 bases, and 15 bases stayed unmatched. Germline CDR1 and CDR2: MNHEY and SVGEGT. The CDR3 sequence is 18 residues long. The CDR3 sequence is CASSYSRWDEGAQTEAFF. The CDR3 region has the DNA TGTGCCAGCAGTTACTCGAGATGGGACGAGGGGGCGCAGACTGAAGCTTTCTTT.

About this clonotype: A junction boundary mismatches the germline segment, possibly from a read error. This chain joins TRBV4-1 and TRBJ1-2; TRBD1 agrees at 8 bases. The CDR3 has 14 amino acids. Germline-derived CDR1 and CDR2 are MGHRA and YSYEKL. The CDR3 loop reads CTSSQDRGTGGYTF. The CDR3 region has the DNA TGCACCAGCAGCCAAGACAGGGGAACGGGCGGCTACACCTTC.